This T cell receptor beta chain was sequenced during a study of technical replicates of blood from several donors. Germline V CDR1 and CDR2: GTSNPN, SVGIG (reference sequence). There are 13 residues in the CDR3. V shed 1 base and J 6 bases; nucleotides not matched to a gene: 3. Sequencing used immunoSEQ multiplex PCR; TCRdb keeps in-frame clones, though not all of them. The sample has 60,000 to 75,000 clones, 95% to 97% seen once. This sequence was found in a human donor in good health. This rearrangement joins TRBV30 to TRBJ1-2; TRBD1 agrees at 9 bases. Input material: T cells isolated from PBMCs. CDR3 loop: CAWSAWTGDGYTF. CDR3 nucleotides: TGTGCCTGGAGTGCCTGGACAGGGGATGGCTACACCTTC. The full variable domain, its missing parts supplied by reference TRBV30 and TRBJ1-2, is SQTIHQWPATLVQPVGSPLSLECTVEGTSNPNLYWYRQAAGRGLQLLFYSVGIGQISSEVPQNLSASRPQDRQFILSSKKLLLSDSGFYLCAWSAWTGDGYTFGSGTRLTVV.